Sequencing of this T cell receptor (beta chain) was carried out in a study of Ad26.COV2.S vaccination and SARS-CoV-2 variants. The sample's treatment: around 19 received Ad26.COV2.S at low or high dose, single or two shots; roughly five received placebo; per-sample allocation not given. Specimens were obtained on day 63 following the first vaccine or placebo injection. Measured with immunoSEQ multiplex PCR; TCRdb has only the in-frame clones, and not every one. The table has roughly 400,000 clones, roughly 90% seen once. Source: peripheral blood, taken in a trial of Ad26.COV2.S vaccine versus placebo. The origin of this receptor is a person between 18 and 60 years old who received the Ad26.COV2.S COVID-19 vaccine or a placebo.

This CDR3 is CASSELGLSYEQYF. Here the CDR3 DNA reads TGCGCCAGCAGTGAGCTGGGCCTTAGCTACGAGCAGTACTTC. The chain carries TRBV10-2 and TRBJ2-7, with D unresolved. Germline CDR1 WSHSY, CDR2 SAAADI. Between the trimmed V and J ends, which lost 2 bases and 3 bases, there was a span of 11 bases. This CDR3 is built from 14 residues.